These 31 T cell receptor beta chains originate from one sample sequenced in a study of T cells in Graves' hyperthyroidism and ophthalmopathy. Regions amplified from RNA transcripts were the TCR beta CDR3 regions. An initial round of RT-PCR targeting the TCR CDR3 relied on the HTBI primer set. TCRdb reanalysed the multiplex PCR reads using MiXCR and keeps one entry per CDR3 protein. This sample has approximately 620,000 distinct CDR3 sequences, with more than 11% found just once. The specimen was blood. These receptors were collected from a woman aged 30 to 39 with Graves' hyperthyroidism that later progressed to Graves' ophthalmopathy.

This clonotype has ten or more counts. The rearrangement joins TRBV20-1 to TRBJ2-3; D uncertain. The CDR3 length is 14 residues. The V and J ends lost 0 bases and 2 bases respectively, with 9 bases between them. CDR1 and CDR2 (germline): DFQATT, SNEGSKA (reference sequence). CDR3 sequence reads: CSARDLGSTDTQYF. For the CDR3, the DNA is TGCAGTGCTAGAGATTTGGGCTCCACAGATACGCAGTATTTT.

Regarding this clonotype: A much larger clone differs by one base, so this may be a read error. The chain combines TRBV5-1 with TRBJ2-1, with 8 bases lining up with TRBD2. The ends lost 4 bases at V and 9 bases at J; junction bases unmatched: 12. Germline loops: CDR1 SGHRS, CDR2 YFSETQ. This CDR3 spans 15 amino acids. This CDR3 is CASSAILAEGSEQFF. The CDR3 DNA reads TGCGCCAGCAGCGCGATACTAGCGGAAGGGTCTGAGCAGTTCTTC.

This clonotype showed up just a few times. The V call is TRBV4-1, the J call TRBJ1-2; D unresolved. CDR3 length: 13 amino acids. V lost 4 bases, J lost 8 bases, and 14 bases lay in between. Germline CDR1 and CDR2: MGHRA and YSYEKL. In DNA form, the CDR3 reads TGCGCCAGCAGCCCCTCGAGCTTTTTAGGCTACACCTTC. Amino acids: CASSPSSFLGYTF.

This clonotype was observed many times. V gene TRBV11-2 combines with J gene TRBJ1-1; D possibly corresponds to TRBD1 (5 bases). The germline V gene has CDR1 SGHAT and CDR2 FQNNGV. CDR3 length: 13 residues. The ends were cut back, 4 bases at V and 8 bases at J, with 14 bases in the middle. CDR3 bases: TGTGCCAGCAGCTCCCGGGACCCCTCAGAAGCTTTCTTT. Translated: CASSSRDPSEAFF.

This clonotype was detected once. The chain is built from TRBV15 and TRBJ2-1; TRBD2 aligns across 10 bases. CDR1 is LNHNV, CDR2 YYDKDF, per germline (reference sequence). The CDR3 consists of 14 residues. The V segment lost 5 bases and the J segment 5 bases; nucleotides outside the gene matches: 3. The CDR3 DNA follows: TGTGCCACCAGCGGACTAGCGGCCCACAATGAGCAGTTCTTC. Translated, it gives CATSGLAAHNEQFF.

As concerns this clonotype: This sequence may be a read error, since a much larger clone differs from it by one base. The chain joins TRBV12-3 or TRBV12-4 to TRBJ2-5; no clear D. This CDR3 is 14 amino acids long. The DNA of the CDR3 is TGTGCCGGCAGTCCTAGGGTTCGTACGGAGACCCAGTACTTC. Its translation is CAGSPRVRTETQYF.

This clonotype was found many times. This rearrangement joins TRBV20-1 to TRBJ2-3; D may be TRBD1 (6 bases). CDR1 and CDR2 (germline): DFQATT, SNEGSKA (reference sequence). The CDR3 contains 16 residues. V gave up 0 bases and J gave up 4 bases, with 17 bases separating them. The CDR3 protein is CSARDLQRRGPDTQYF. The CDR3 DNA reads as TGCAGTGCTAGAGATCTTCAGCGCAGGGGTCCAGATACGCAGTATTTT.

This clonotype has ten or more counts. This chain connects TRBV25-1 to TRBJ2-2; TRBD2 agrees at 11 bases. Germline CDR1 is MGHDK and CDR2 is SYGVNS. This CDR3 is built from 15 residues. J was trimmed by 6 bases and V by 5 bases; bases with no gene match: 5. The CDR3 spells CASSLTSGTPGELFF. CDR3 coding DNA: TGTGCCAGCAGTCTGACTAGCGGGACGCCCGGGGAGCTGTTTTTT.

This clonotype has ten or more counts. The J gene is TRBJ2-5, the V gene TRBV27; 13 nucleotides match TRBD2. Germline CDR1 is MNHEY and CDR2 is SMNVEV (reference sequence). The CDR3 totals 14 residues. Trimming removed 4 bases from V and 5 bases from J; junction bases left unmatched: 1. This chain's CDR3 is CASSSTSGRETQYF. CDR3 bases: TGTGCCAGCAGTTCGACTAGCGGGAGGGAGACCCAGTACTTC.

This clonotype appeared a few times. The rearrangement joins TRBV19 to TRBJ2-6; no firm D call. The CDR3 covers 14 residues. Germline values: CDR1 LNHDA, CDR2 SQIVND (reference sequence). V dropped 5 bases and J dropped 6 bases, with 11 bases sitting between them. The CDR3 DNA is TGTGCCAGTAGTGTACCGGACGAGGCCAACGTCCTGACTTTC. Protein: CASSVPDEANVLTF.

At least ten counts were recorded for this clonotype. This chain connects TRBV27 to TRBJ1-5, with D maybe TRBD1 (5 bases). In germline, CDR1 is MNHEY, CDR2 SMNVEV (reference sequence). V was trimmed by 1 base and J by 0 bases, leaving 7 bases between them. The CDR3 runs to 15 residues. The CDR3 region has the DNA TGTGCCAGCAGTTTATACAGGAATAGCAATCAGCCCCAGCATTTT. It encodes CASSLYRNSNQPQHF.

This clonotype was counted at least ten times. The chain is built from TRBV7-6 and TRBJ2-1, with D tentatively TRBD2 (5 bases). The V and J ends lost 1 base and 6 bases respectively, with 10 bases between them. This CDR3 has 14 residues. From germline, CDR1 is SGHVS and CDR2 FNYEAQ. The DNA of the CDR3 is TGTGCCAGCAGCTTAGGAGGGCGCCCCAATGAGCAGTTCTTC. Protein: CASSLGGRPNEQFF.

This clonotype was recorded many times. The V and J genes are TRBV6-2 or TRBV6-3 and TRBJ1-1; possible D gene TRBD1, 5 bases. Trimming shortened V by 4 bases and J by 11 bases, and 14 bases separated the two germline ends. CDR1 is MNHEY and CDR2 is SVGEGT in the germline V gene. The CDR3 is made up of 12 amino acids. The CDR3 sequence: CASSSGRVAAFF. In DNA form, the CDR3 reads TGTGCCAGCAGTTCAGGGAGGGTTGCTGCTTTCTTT.

In this sample, this clonotype turned up many times. The chain joins TRBV27 to TRBJ1-6; no firm D call. CDR1 is MNHEY and CDR2 is SMNVEV in the germline V gene (reference sequence). With 7 bases removed from V and 7 bases from J, the gap between germline ends came to 14 bases. This CDR3 has 14 residues. Here the CDR3 reads CASTSGLSNSPLHF. CDR3 coding DNA: TGTGCCAGCACCTCGGGTCTTTCAAATTCACCCCTCCACTTT.

The chain couples TRBV5-8 to TRBJ1-1; a weak D match, TRBD1 (6 bases). This CDR3 region has 15 residues. Germline V CDR1 and CDR2: SGHTS, YDEGEE. Trimming cost V 2 bases and J 2 bases, with 13 bases left between them. CDR3 coding DNA: TGTGCCAGCAGCTTAACCCGGGGGGCAAACACTGAAGCTTTCTTT. Amino acid sequence: CASSLTRGANTEAFF.

This clonotype was seen ten or more times. The J gene is TRBJ1-1, the V gene TRBV20-1; 9 nucleotides line up with TRBD1. Per the germline V gene, CDR1 is DFQATT and CDR2 is SNEGSKA (reference sequence). V lost 5 bases and J lost 1; bases outside the gene matches: 5. The CDR3 is made up of 14 amino acids. The CDR3 loop is CSAGTGGRNTEAFF. The CDR3 bases are TGCAGTGCTGGAACAGGGGGCAGGAACACTGAAGCTTTCTTT.

This clonotype has ten or more counts. The J gene is TRBJ1-3, the V gene TRBV11-2; D gene uncertain. In germline, CDR1 is SGHAT, CDR2 FQNNGV. There are 13 residues in the CDR3. V lost 0 bases, J lost 7 bases, and 7 bases lay in between. CDR3 in amino acids: CASSLDRSNTIYF. Written as DNA, the CDR3 is TGTGCCAGCAGCTTAGACCGGAGTAACACCATATATTTT.

The table lists this clonotype with many counts. The V call is TRBV7-9, the J call TRBJ1-4; TRBD1 matches at 9 bases. Germline assignment: CDR1 SEHNR and CDR2 FQNEAQ (reference sequence). With 4 bases clipped from V and 7 bases from J, the junction kept 10 bases outside the gene matches. The CDR3 has 16 residues. The CDR3 is CASSSLRTGAGEKLFF. CDR3 nucleotide sequence: TGTGCCAGCAGCTCCCTCCGGACAGGGGCTGGTGAAAAACTGTTTTTT.

This clonotype showed up just a few times. The chain has TRBV4-1 and TRBJ1-5; no clear D. From germline, CDR1 is MGHRA and CDR2 YSYEKL. V gave up 5 bases and J gave up 4 bases, with 12 bases separating them. This CDR3 is 14 amino acids long. In DNA form, the CDR3 reads TGCGCCAGCAGCTCAACGTCGGGGAATCAGCCCCAGCATTTT. Protein: CASSSTSGNQPQHF.

This chain joins TRBV20-1 and TRBJ1-5; the D gene is possibly TRBD1 (6 bases). The CDR3 consists of 14 residues. Germline V gene lookup returns CDR1 DFQATT and CDR2 SNEGSKA (reference sequence). Deletions cut 6 bases from V and 2 bases from J, with 14 bases between. CDR3 coding DNA: TGCAGTGCCTTACAGGGTCATGGCAATCAGCCCCAGCATTTT. Translating it yields CSALQGHGNQPQHF.

This clonotype was seen many times. This chain links TRBV20-1 with TRBJ1-3; no clear D. Germline V lookup: CDR1 DFQATT, CDR2 SNEGSKA (reference sequence). The CDR3 runs to 13 residues. The CDR3 DNA follows: TGCGGGTGTAGGGCCCCCTCTGGAAACACCATATATTTT. It yields the protein CGCRAPSGNTIYF.

This clonotype has at least ten counts. The chain couples TRBV19 to TRBJ1-2; a weak D match, TRBD1 (5 bases). Trimming took off 5 bases at V and 0 bases at J, with 7 bases between the two ends. This CDR3 is built from 13 residues. Germline lookup yields CDR1 LNHDA and CDR2 SQIVND (reference sequence). The CDR3: CASSDSPNYGYTF. The CDR3 DNA sequence: TGTGCCAGTAGTGACAGTCCTAACTATGGCTACACCTTC.

This clonotype appeared many times. The gene calls are TRBV2 and TRBJ1-1; D perhaps matches TRBD1 (5 bases). V was trimmed by 4 bases and J by 1 base, leaving 13 bases between them. Looked up from germline, CDR1 is SNHLY and CDR2 is FYNNEI. The CDR3 length is 15 residues. CDR3 loop: CASSAPGPPNTEAFF. Written as DNA, the CDR3 is TGTGCCAGCAGTGCGCCGGGACCGCCGAACACTGAAGCTTTCTTT.

This clonotype was counted ten times or more. The chain links TRBV18 to TRBJ2-7; D assignment may be TRBD1 or TRBD2 (5 bases each). Trimming took off 8 bases at V and 1 base at J, with 15 bases between the two ends. The CDR3 covers 14 residues. Germline V gene data show CDR1 as KGHSH and CDR2 as LQKENI. DNA of the CDR3: TGTGCCAGCAGTCCCCGGGACGGTTCCTACGAGCAGTACTTC. It is translated as CASSPRDGSYEQYF.

This clonotype was recorded at least ten times. The genes are TRBV7-3 and TRBJ2-1, with 12 bases lining up with TRBD2. CDR1 is SGHTA and CDR2 is FQGTGA in the germline V gene. V dropped 5 bases and J dropped 4; count of bases not matched to a gene: 9. The CDR3 runs to 17 residues. As DNA, the CDR3 is TGTGCCAGCAGCCCCTGGACTAGCGGGATGGGTTACAATGAGCAGTTCTTC. It translates to CASSPWTSGMGYNEQFF. Full variable domain (outside the CDR3, taken from reference TRBV7-3 and TRBJ2-1): GAGVSQTPSNKVTEKGKYVELRCDPISGHTALYWYRQSLGQGPEFLIYFQGTGAADDSGLPNDRFFAVRPEGSVSTLKIQRTERGDSAVYLCASSPWTSGMGYNEQFFGPGTRLTVL.

This clonotype was observed at least ten times. V is TRBV2 and J is TRBJ1-5; no definite D call. V lost 6 bases to trimming and J lost 5 bases, with 17 bases between them. This CDR3 contains 15 residues. The germline CDR1 and CDR2 sequences are SNHLY and FYNNEI. The chain's CDR3 is CASSPWRASDQPQHF. CDR3 sequence (DNA): TGTGCCAGCAGCCCGTGGAGGGCGTCAGATCAGCCCCAGCATTTT.

The J gene is TRBJ2-3, the V gene TRBV18; D not certain. Trimming took off 7 bases at V and 2 bases at J, with 13 bases between the two ends. There are 14 residues in the CDR3. The germline gives CDR1 KGHSH, CDR2 LQKENI. The CDR3 region has the DNA TGTGCCAGCTTACCGGTCGGGTTCACAGATACGCAGTATTTT. This gives the protein CASLPVGFTDTQYF.

This clonotype was recorded at least ten times. V and J are TRBV28 and TRBJ2-7; D is unresolved. V was cut by 0 bases and J by 0 bases, with 6 bases left in between. The germline V gene encodes CDR1 MDHEN and CDR2 SYDVKM. The CDR3 runs 14 residues. CDR3 amino acids: CASSLWESSYEQYF. CDR3 nucleotide sequence: TGTGCCAGCAGTTTATGGGAGAGCTCCTACGAGCAGTACTTC.

This clonotype was observed at least ten times. This rearrangement joins TRBV6-1 to TRBJ2-2, with 9 bases lining up with TRBD1. V shed 5 bases and J 4 bases; nucleotides not matched to a gene: 11. CDR3 length: 17 residues. Germline assignment: CDR1 MNHNS and CDR2 SASEGT. CDR3 residues: CASSPNDRGFVTGELFF. Here the CDR3 DNA reads TGTGCCAGCAGTCCTAACGACAGGGGGTTCGTCACCGGGGAGCTGTTTTTT.

This clonotype was seen only a few times. V is TRBV5-5 and J is TRBJ1-5; TRBD1 matches at 7 bases. The CDR3 is made up of 19 amino acids. J gave up 2 bases and V 2 bases, and 16 bases lay outside the gene matches. CDR1 is SGHKS and CDR2 is YYEKEE in the germline V gene (reference sequence). The CDR3 is CASSLRIQAGDRGNQPQHF. The CDR3 coding sequence is TGTGCCAGCAGCTTACGGATTCAGGCCGGGGACAGAGGCAATCAGCCCCAGCATTTT.

Many counts were recorded for this clonotype. The chain has TRBV28 and TRBJ2-1; 9 positions match TRBD1. CDR1 and CDR2 from the germline V gene are MDHEN and SYDVKM. V lost 5 bases to trimming and J lost 9 bases; unmatched junction nucleotides: 11. There are 15 residues in the CDR3. The CDR3 here is CASSPGQGPISEQFF. The CDR3, as DNA: TGTGCCAGCAGTCCGGGACAGGGTCCAATCAGTGAGCAGTTCTTC.